One sample yielded the 8 T cell receptor beta chains listed below, sequenced in a study of cytotoxic CD8 clonotypes in ibrutinib-treated CLL. Clones were read by immunoSEQ multiplex PCR, and TCRdb kept only the in-frame ones, dropping some. This table holds some 13,000 clones, approximately 52% found once. This material consisted of PBMCs, taken at an approximately 25-month disease-progression time point, from a patient treated with ibrutinib. The source of these receptors is a human donor with chronic lymphocytic leukemia.

The chain has TRBV7-9 and TRBJ1-4; no reliable D call. The germline V and J ends were trimmed by 0 bases and 0 bases, with 11 bases remaining between them. Germline V gives CDR1 SEHNR, CDR2 FQNEAQ (reference sequence). This CDR3 spans 17 amino acids. In DNA form, the CDR3 reads TGTGCCAGCAGCTTAGCACCCCCCATCACAACTAATGAAAAACTGTTTTTT. Amino acid sequence: CASSLAPPITTNEKLFF. The whole variable domain, remainder taken from reference TRBV7-9 and TRBJ1-4, is DTGVSQNPRHKITKRGQNVTFRCDPISEHNRLYWYRQTLGQGPEFLTYFQNEAQLEKSRLLSDRFSAERPKGSFSTLEIQRTEQGDSAMYLCASSLAPPITTNEKLFFGSGTQLSVL.

This clone occurred a few times. The chain links TRBV11-2 to TRBJ1-1, with D unresolved. CDR3 length equals 14 residues. V lost 8 bases and J lost 4, with 17 bases in between. CDR1 SGHAT and CDR2 FQNNGV come from the germline V gene. The CDR3 reads CASCWAQGSTEAFF. The CDR3 DNA is TGTGCCAGCTGTTGGGCTCAAGGTAGCACTGAAGCTTTCTTT.

This clone is classed as medium-sized. The genes are TRBV7-9 and TRBJ2-7; D is uncertain. The CDR3 sequence is 12 residues long. Germline assignment: CDR1 SEHNR and CDR2 FQNEAQ (reference sequence). V was clipped by 4 bases and J by 4 bases, with 8 bases between them. The CDR3 protein is CASSSSLYEQYF. As DNA, the CDR3 is TGTGCCAGCAGCTCGTCCCTATACGAGCAGTACTTC. The full variable domain, its missing parts supplied by reference TRBV7-9 and TRBJ2-7, is DTGVSQNPRHKITKRGQNVTFRCDPISEHNRLYWYRQTLGQGPEFLTYFQNEAQLEKSRLLSDRFSAERPKGSFSTLEIQRTEQGDSAMYLCASSSSLYEQYFGPGTRLTVT.

This chain links TRBV6-5 with TRBJ1-6, with 9 bases identical to TRBD1. Germline CDR1 reads MNHEY; CDR2 reads SVGAGI. The trim removed 6 bases at V and 6 bases at J, leaving 6 bases unmatched. The CDR3 covers 15 residues. CDR3 in DNA: TGTGCCAGCAGCGCACAGGGGGCCTTTAATTCACCCCTCCACTTT. Protein product: CASSAQGAFNSPLHF.

The chain joins TRBV5-6 to TRBJ2-7; D perhaps matches TRBD1 (5 bases). This CDR3 is built from 15 residues. Trimming took 1 base from V and 12 from J, leaving 23 bases between them. Germline values: CDR1 SGHDT, CDR2 YYEEEE. For the CDR3, the DNA is TGTGCCAGCAGCTTGCTCTCGGCAGGGCCAAAAGTGTGGTACTTC. Protein product: CASSLLSAGPKVWYF.

The gene calls are TRBV18 and TRBJ1-2; D uncertain. Germline lookup yields CDR1 KGHSH and CDR2 LQKENI. V lost 5 bases and J 8 bases, leaving 12 bases between the germline ends. CDR3 size: 12 residues. The CDR3 loop reads CASSSGRLGYTF. The DNA of the CDR3 is TGTGCCAGCTCATCAGGCAGGCTAGGCTACACCTTC.

The chain's CDR3 is CASSDQLRGEKLFF. CDR3 sequence (DNA): TGTGCCAGCAGTGACCAACTAAGGGGTGAAAAACTGTTTTTT. The V gene is TRBV6-1, the J gene TRBJ1-4; D is possibly TRBD1 (5 bases). The CDR3 loop spans 14 amino acids. V lost 3 bases and J lost 7, with 12 bases in between. Germline V lookup: CDR1 MNHNS, CDR2 SASEGT.

The rearrangement uses TRBV19 and TRBJ1-1; no firm D call. The CDR3 is 14 residues long. The V end lost 6 bases, the J end lost 0 bases, and 11 bases lay between the germline ends. The germline V gene has CDR1 LNHDA and CDR2 SQIVND (reference sequence). CDR3 in amino acids: CASRGFTLNTEAFF. In DNA, the CDR3 is TGTGCCAGTAGGGGCTTTACTCTGAACACTGAAGCTTTCTTT.